This record looks at one TCR beta chain sequence and its context. Its recognized antigen is unknown. There are no base qualities to consult, and no much larger clone falls within one base. The source of the sample is a study of blood T cell repertoires in COVID-19 (dated by TCRdb to about 2020). Background for the entire study: Collaborator samples came from the United States, Italy and Spain and covered acute and convalescent phases of COVID-19. Where available, HLA class I and class II types were taken from metadata supplied by the sample provider and were not determined by assay-based typing. Subjects who had been exposed to COVID-19, were actively infected with it, or had recovered from it provided the deeply sampled blood TCRbeta repertoires that made up the dataset. The material from the prospective study consisted of cDNA or gDNA derived from T cells, B-cell-depleted T cells, or PBMCs. The repertoires were made available in a free public database intended to serve as a resource for research on the immune response to SARS-CoV-2. Sample metadata almost always included a de-identified subject ID, COVID-19 status, age in years and sex. The samples were drawn from the first 160 participants of the ongoing ImmuneRACE study and from 1,254 subjects provided by 6 global collaborators.

Based on the germline V gene (reference sequence), the CDR1 and CDR2 sequences are MNHNY and SVGAGI. Germline trimming amounts to 4 bases on V and 12 bases on J, with 10 as the count of junction bases outside the gene matches. Including cysteine and phenylalanine, the CDR3 has 14 amino acids. The kept DNA is CDR3 alone, 42 bases in frame from the first base. The paper as a whole reports these results and caveats: The amount of clinical and demographic metadata varied by source and participant and was provided uncurated.

The immunoSEQ Assay, a bias-controlled multiplex PCR, was used to amplify TCRbeta CDR3 regions from genomic DNA. The original methods were these. Nucleated cell counts per sample were estimated from amplification of reference gene primers within the assay. To quantify the absolute abundance of each unique TCRbeta CDR3 rearrangement, sequence reads were collapsed and filtered. Productive Simpson clonality was computed per sample as the square root of Simpson's diversity index over productive rearrangements. TCRdb provides this immuneACCESS table in a form limited to in-frame rearrangements. Some clones are lacking; in checked studies, under half of them reflect an unresolved V gene, and why the rest are absent is not known. Clone size and V and J calls were adopted from that table, with D and trimming inferred from the DNA. The sample data list roughly 68,000 clones, and 70% to 90% of these were observed just once. The ten biggest clones cover roughly 3.2% of the sample.

One collaborating source in Seattle enrolled patients while the patients were actively infected and followed the patients over time throughout the course of disease. Each collaborating institution followed its own protocols to collect whole blood in K2EDTA tubes. Collaborator samples were shipped for TCRbeta analysis as frozen whole blood, isolated PBMCs, or DNA extracted from either sample type. Material: peripheral blood. The chain uses TRBV6-6 and TRBJ2-4, and TRBD2 aligns with 9 junction nucleotides. The receptor comes from a woman aged 45 to 65 with COVID-19, enrolled during active disease. Here the CDR3 is given as CASSSGTSQLSQYF. The DNA sequence reads TGTGCCAGCAGTTCCGGGACTAGCCAATTATCTCAGTACTTC.